This T cell receptor beta chain was identified in a study of PD-1 blockade in classical Hodgkin lymphoma. Germline lookup yields CDR1 MNHNY and CDR2 SVGAGI (reference sequence). V lost 10 bases, J lost 0 bases, and 5 bases stayed unmatched. There are 16 residues in the CDR3. On this clone: What it binds is unknown.

Repertoires were generated with immunoSEQ multiplex PCR, while TCRdb's copy carries only in-frame clones and drops some. The data contain about 14,000 clones, 70% to 90% of them singletons. Whole-study results and caveats: Patients with a complete response exhibited baseline diversity comparable to newly diagnosed patients. As was reported, newly diagnosed patients showed lower baseline TCR diversity than healthy donors did. Only CD4+ TCR diversity, not CD8+, had risen significantly by C4D1. Causes of the repertoire differences remain undefined, possibly disease activity or prior therapy.

Time point specified: cycle 4 day 1 (C4D1), after less than seven weeks of nivolumab. Brentuximab vedotin exposure varied among the patients, all of whom had relapsed after autologous stem cell transplantation. This TCR derives from a human donor with classical Hodgkin lymphoma. This rearrangement joins TRBV6-6 to TRBJ2-6, with 11 bases lining up with TRBD1. The material was peripheral blood mononuclear cells (PBMCs), obtained before the fourth cycle of nivolumab. CDR3 residues: CAIRDRGDSGANVLTF. The CDR3 nucleotides read TGTGCCATCCGGGACAGGGGGGACTCTGGGGCCAACGTCCTGACTTTC.